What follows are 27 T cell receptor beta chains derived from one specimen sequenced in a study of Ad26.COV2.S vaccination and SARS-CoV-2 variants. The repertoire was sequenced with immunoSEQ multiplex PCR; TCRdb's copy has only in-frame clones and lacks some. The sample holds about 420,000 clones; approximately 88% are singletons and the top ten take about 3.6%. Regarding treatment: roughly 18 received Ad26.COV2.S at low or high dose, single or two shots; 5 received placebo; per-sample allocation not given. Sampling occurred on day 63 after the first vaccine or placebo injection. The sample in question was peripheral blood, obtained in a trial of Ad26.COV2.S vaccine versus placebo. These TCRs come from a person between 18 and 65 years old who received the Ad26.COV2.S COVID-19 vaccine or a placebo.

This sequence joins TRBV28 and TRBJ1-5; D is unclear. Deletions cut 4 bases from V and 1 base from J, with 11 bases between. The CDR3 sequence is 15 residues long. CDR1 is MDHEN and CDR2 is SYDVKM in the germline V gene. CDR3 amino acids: CASSYFSLSNQPQHF. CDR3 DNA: TGTGCCAGCAGTTATTTTTCCCTGAGCAATCAGCCCCAGCATTTT.

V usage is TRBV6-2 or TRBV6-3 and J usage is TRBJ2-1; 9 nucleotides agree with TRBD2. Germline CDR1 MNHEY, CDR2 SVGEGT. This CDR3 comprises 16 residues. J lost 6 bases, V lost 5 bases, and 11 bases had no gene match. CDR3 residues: CASSDPSGVFFNEQFF. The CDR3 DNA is TGTGCCAGCAGTGACCCTAGCGGGGTCTTCTTCAATGAGCAGTTCTTC.

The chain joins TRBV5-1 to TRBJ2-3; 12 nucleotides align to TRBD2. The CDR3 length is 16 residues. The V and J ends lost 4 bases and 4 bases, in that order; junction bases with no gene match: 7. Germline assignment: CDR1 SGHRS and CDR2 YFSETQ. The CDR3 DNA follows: TGCGCCAGCAGCGGCAGGACTAGCGGGGTTTCAGATACGCAGTATTTT. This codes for CASSGRTSGVSDTQYF.

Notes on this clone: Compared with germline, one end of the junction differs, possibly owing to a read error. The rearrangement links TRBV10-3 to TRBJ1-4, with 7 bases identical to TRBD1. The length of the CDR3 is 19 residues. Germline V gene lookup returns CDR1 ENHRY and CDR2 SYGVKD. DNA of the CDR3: TGTGCCACCAGTGAGTCGCTATCGGACAGGCCACGGGGGAGAGAAAAACTGTTTTTT. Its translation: CATSESLSDRPRGREKLFF.

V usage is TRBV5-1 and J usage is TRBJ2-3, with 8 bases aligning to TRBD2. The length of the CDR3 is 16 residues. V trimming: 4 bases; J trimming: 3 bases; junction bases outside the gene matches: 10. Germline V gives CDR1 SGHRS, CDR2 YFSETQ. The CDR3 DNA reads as TGCGCCAGCAGCACCGGCCTAGCGGGTTGGACAGATACGCAGTATTTT. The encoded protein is CASSTGLAGWTDTQYF.

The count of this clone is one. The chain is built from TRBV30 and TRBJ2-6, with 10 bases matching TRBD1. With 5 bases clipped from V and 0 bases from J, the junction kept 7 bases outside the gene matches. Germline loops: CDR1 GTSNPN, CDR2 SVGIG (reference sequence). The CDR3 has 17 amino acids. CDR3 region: CAWGGGQGFSGANVLTF. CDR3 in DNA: TGTGCCTGGGGCGGGGGACAGGGGTTCTCTGGGGCCAACGTCCTGACTTTC.

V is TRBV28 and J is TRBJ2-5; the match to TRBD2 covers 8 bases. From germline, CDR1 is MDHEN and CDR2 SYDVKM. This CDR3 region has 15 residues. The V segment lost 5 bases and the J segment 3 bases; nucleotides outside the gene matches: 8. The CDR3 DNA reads TGTGCCAGCAGTACCGCGGGGGGCCTTGAAGAGACCCAGTACTTC. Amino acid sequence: CASSTAGGLEETQYF.

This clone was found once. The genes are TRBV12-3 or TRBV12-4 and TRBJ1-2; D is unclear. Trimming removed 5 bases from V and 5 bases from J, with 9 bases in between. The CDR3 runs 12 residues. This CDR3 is CASSPRPYGYTF. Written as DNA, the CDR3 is TGTGCCAGCAGTCCGCGTCCTTATGGCTACACCTTC.

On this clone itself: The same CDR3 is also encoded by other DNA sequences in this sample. The CDR3 loop reads CSASQETQYF. The CDR3 DNA is TGCAGTGCTAGTCAAGAGACCCAGTACTTC. The chain couples TRBV20-1 to TRBJ2-5, with D unclear. Trimming took 3 bases from V and 2 from J, leaving 1 base between them. This CDR3 comprises 10 residues. Germline V CDR1 and CDR2: DFQATT, SNEGSKA (reference sequence).

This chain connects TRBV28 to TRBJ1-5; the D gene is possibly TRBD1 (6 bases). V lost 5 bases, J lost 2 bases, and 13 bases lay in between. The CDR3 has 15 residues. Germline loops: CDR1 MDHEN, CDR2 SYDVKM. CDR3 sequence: CASSLLRQGNQPQHF. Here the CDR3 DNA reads TGTGCCAGCAGTCTCTTACGACAGGGCAATCAGCCCCAGCATTTT. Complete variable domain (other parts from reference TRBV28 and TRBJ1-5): DVKVTQSSRYLVKRTGEKVFLECVQDMDHENMFWYRQDPGLGLRLIYFSYDVKMKEKGDIPEGYSVSREKKERFSLILESASTNQTSMYLCASSLLRQGNQPQHFGDGTRLSIL.

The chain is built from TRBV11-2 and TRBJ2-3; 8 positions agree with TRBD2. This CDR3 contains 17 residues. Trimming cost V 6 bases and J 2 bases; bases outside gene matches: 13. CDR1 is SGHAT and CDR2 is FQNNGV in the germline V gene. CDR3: CASSSRGAGGHTDTQYF. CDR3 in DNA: TGTGCCAGCAGTTCCCGGGGGGCGGGGGGCCACACAGATACGCAGTATTTT.

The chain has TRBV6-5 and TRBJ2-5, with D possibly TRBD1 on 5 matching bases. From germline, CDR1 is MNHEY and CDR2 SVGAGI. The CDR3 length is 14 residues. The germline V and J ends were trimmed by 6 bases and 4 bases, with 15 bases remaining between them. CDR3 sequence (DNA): TGTGCCAGCAGGGTCAGGGAAAGAGGAGAGACCCAGTACTTC. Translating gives CASRVRERGETQYF.

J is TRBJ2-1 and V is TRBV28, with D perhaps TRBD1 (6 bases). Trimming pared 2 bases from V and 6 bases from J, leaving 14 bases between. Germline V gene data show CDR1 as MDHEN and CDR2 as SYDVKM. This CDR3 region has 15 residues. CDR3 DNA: TGTGCCAGCAGTTTACAGGAGACAGGCTCCAATGAGCAGTTCTTC. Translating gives CASSLQETGSNEQFF.

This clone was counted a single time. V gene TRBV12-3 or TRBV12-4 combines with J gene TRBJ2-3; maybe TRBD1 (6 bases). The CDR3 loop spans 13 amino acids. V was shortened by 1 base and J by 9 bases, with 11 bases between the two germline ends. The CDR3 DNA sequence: TGTGCCAGCAGTTTAGATGAGGGGGACACGCAGTATTTT. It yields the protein CASSLDEGDTQYF.

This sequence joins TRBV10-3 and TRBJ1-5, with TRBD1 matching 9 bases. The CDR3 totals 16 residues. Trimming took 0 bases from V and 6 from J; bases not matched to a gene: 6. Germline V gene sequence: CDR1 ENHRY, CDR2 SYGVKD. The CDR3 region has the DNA TGTGCCATCAGTGAGTCGACAGGGGGAGACGGTCAGCCCCAGCATTTT. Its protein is CAISESTGGDGQPQHF.

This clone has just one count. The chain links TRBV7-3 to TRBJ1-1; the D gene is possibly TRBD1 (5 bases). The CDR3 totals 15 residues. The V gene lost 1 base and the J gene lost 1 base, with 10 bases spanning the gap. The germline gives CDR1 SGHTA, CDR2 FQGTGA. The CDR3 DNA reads TGTGCCAGCAGCTTAAACGGGGCCAGGAACACTGAAGCTTTCTTT. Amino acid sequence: CASSLNGARNTEAFF.

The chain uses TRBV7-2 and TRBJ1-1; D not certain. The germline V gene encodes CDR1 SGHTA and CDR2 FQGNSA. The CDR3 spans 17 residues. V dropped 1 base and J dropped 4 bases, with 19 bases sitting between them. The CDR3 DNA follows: TGTGCCAGCAGCTTAGTTAGCTTTGTCGGATTCGGCACTGAAGCTTTCTTT. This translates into CASSLVSFVGFGTEAFF. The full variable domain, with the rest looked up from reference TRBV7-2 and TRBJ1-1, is GAGVSQSPSNKVTEKGKDVELRCDPISGHTALYWYRQSLGQGLEFLIYFQGNSAPDKSGLPSDRFSAERTGGSVSTLTIQRTQQEDSAVYLCASSLVSFVGFGTEAFFGQGTRLTVV.

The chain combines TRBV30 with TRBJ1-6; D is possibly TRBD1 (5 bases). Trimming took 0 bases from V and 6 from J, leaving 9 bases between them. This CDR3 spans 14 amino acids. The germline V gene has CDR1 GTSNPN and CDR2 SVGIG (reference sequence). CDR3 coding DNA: TGTGCCTGGAGTGTTGAGACAGTTAATTCACCCCTCCACTTT. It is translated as CAWSVETVNSPLHF.

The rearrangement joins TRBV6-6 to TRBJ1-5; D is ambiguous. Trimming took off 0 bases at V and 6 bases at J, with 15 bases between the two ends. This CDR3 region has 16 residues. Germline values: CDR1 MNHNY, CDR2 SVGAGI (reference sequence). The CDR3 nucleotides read TGTGCCAGCAGTTACTCGACGGTCGGAGGAAGTCAGCCCCAGCATTTT. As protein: CASSYSTVGGSQPQHF.

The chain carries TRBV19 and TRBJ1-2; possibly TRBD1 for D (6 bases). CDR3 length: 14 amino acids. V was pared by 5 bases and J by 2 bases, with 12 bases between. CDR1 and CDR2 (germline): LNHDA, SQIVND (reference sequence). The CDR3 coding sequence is TGTGCCAGTAGTCGCAGGGACACAAACTATGGCTACACCTTC. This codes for CASSRRDTNYGYTF.

Written as DNA, the CDR3 is TGTGCCAGCAGAAGGGCGGGAAGCTCCTACAATGAGCAGTTCTTC. Encoded protein: CASRRAGSSYNEQFF. The chain links TRBV7-2 to TRBJ2-1; TRBD2 might be the D (6 bases). The V and J ends lost 6 bases and 0 bases respectively, with 12 bases between them. Germline assignment: CDR1 SGHTA and CDR2 FQGNSA. This CDR3 is 15 amino acids long.

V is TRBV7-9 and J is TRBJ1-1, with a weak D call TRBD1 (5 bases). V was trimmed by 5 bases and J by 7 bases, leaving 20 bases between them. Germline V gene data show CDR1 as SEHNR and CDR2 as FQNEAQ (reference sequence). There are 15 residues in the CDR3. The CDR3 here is CASSPLQGRGLEAFF. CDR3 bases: TGTGCCAGCAGCCCTCTCCAGGGAAGGGGCCTTGAAGCTTTCTTT.

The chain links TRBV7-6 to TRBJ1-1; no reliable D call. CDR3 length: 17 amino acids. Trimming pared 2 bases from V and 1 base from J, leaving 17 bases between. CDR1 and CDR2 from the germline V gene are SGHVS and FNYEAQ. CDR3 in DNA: TGTGCCAGCAGCTTACCTACCCCCGGGGTTGGGAACACTGAAGCTTTCTTT. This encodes CASSLPTPGVGNTEAFF. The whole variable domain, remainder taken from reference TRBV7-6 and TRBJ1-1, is GAGVSQSPRYKVTKRGQDVALRCDPISGHVSLYWYRQALGQGPEFLTYFNYEAQQDKSGLPNDRFSAERPEGSISTLTIQRTEQRDSAMYRCASSLPTPGVGNTEAFFGQGTRLTVV.

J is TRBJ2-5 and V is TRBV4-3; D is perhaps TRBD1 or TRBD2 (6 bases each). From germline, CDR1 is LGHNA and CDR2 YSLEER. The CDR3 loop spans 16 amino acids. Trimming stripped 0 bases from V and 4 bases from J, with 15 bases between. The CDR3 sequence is CASSQDRWGAGETQYF. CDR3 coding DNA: TGCGCCAGCAGCCAAGATCGCTGGGGGGCGGGAGAGACCCAGTACTTC.

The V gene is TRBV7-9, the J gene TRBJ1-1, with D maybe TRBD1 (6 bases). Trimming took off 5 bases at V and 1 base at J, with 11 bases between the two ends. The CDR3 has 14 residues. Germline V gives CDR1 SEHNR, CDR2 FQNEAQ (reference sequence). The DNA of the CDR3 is TGTGCCAGCAGCCTACCACAGGGGAACACTGAAGCTTTCTTT. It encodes CASSLPQGNTEAFF. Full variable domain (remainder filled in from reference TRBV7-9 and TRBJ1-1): DTGVSQNPRHKITKRGQNVTFRCDPISEHNRLYWYRQTLGQGPEFLTYFQNEAQLEKSRLLSDRFSAERPKGSFSTLEIQRTEQGDSAMYLCASSLPQGNTEAFFGQGTRLTVV.

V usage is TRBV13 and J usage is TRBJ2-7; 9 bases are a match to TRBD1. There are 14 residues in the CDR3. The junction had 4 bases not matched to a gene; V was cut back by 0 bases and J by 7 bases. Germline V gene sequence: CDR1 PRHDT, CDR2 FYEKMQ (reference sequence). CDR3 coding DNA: TGTGCCAGCAGCTTAGGACAGGGGGCGAGGGAGCAGTACTTC. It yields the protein CASSLGQGAREQYF. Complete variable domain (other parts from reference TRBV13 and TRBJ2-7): AAGVIQSPRHLIKEKRETATLKCYPIPRHDTVYWYQQGPGQDPQFLISFYEKMQSDKGSIPDRFSAQQFSDYHSELNMSSLELGDSALYFCASSLGQGAREQYFGPGTRLTVT.

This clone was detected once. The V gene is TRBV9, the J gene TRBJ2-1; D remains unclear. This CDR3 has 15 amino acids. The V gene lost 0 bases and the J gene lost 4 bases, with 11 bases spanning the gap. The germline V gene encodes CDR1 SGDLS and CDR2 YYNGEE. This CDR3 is CASSVGSVYYNEQFF. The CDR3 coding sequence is TGTGCCAGCAGCGTAGGGTCTGTCTATTACAATGAGCAGTTCTTC.